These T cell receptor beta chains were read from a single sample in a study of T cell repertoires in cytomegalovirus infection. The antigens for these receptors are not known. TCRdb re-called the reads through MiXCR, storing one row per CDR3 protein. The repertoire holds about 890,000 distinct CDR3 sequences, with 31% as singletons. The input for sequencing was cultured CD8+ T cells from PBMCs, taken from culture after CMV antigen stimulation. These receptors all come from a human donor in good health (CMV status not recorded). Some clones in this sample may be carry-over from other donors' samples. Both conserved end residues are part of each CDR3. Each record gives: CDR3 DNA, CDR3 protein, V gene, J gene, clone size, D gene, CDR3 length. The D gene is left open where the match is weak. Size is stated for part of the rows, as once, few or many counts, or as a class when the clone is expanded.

TGTGCCAGCTCACTAGGGATTCCTAACTACGAGCAGTACTTC	CASSLGIPNYEQYF	TRBV27	TRBJ2-7	-	-	14
TGTGCCAGCAGTACCCGGGACAGGGGTTCGGATCAGCCCCAGCATTTT	CASSTRDRGSDQPQHF	TRBV12-3/TRBV12-4	TRBJ1-5	few	TRBD1	16
TGTGCCAGCAGCCTGGAGGGCATGGGCTCTGGGGCCAACGTCCTGACTTTC	CASSLEGMGSGANVLTF	TRBV2	TRBJ2-6	few	-	17
TGTGCCAGCAATTTTCGCCCCTTCACAGATACGCAGTATTTT	CASNFRPFTDTQYF	TRBV7-2	TRBJ2-3	many	-	14
TGTGCCAGCAGCCCGACAGGGTGGGAGACCCAGTACTTC	CASSPTGWETQYF	TRBV7-9	TRBJ2-5	many	TRBD1	13
TGTGCCAGCCTAGGTGGGGTTTATGGCTACACCTTC	CASLGGVYGYTF	TRBV19	TRBJ1-2	-	-	12
TGTGCCAGCAGCTTCCTTAGCGGGCTTAGCTCCTACAATGAGCAGTTCTTC	CASSFLSGLSSYNEQFF	TRBV7-2	TRBJ2-1	many	TRBD2	17
TGTGCCAGCAGTTCCCAGGGCCGAAGCACCGGGGAGCTGTTTTTT	CASSSQGRSTGELFF	TRBV6-2/TRBV6-3	TRBJ2-2	few	-	15
TGTGCCAGCAGCTTGAATCCTGACCTCGGAAACACCATATATTTT	CASSLNPDLGNTIYF	TRBV5-4	TRBJ1-3	-	-	15
TGCGCCAGCAGCCAAGAGGGGACTAGCGGAGGTTACAATGAGCAGTTCTTC	CASSQEGTSGGYNEQFF	TRBV4-1	TRBJ2-1	few	TRBD2	17
TGTGCCAGCAGCTTCCCCCAAGAGAGCGCCAAGAACACTGAAGCTTTCTTT	CASSFPQESAKNTEAFF	TRBV13	TRBJ1-1	-	-	17
TGTGCCAGCATGGGGGCTCCGGATGAGCAGTTCTTC	CASMGAPDEQFF	TRBV28	TRBJ2-1	-	-	12
TGTGCCAGCAGTTTAAACTACGGCCATACGCAGTATTTT	CASSLNYGHTQYF	TRBV6-2/TRBV6-3	TRBJ2-3	many	-	13
TGTGCCAGCAGTCACCATCGGGGGGCCTACACCTTC	CASSHHRGAYTF	TRBV6-1	TRBJ1-2	-	-	12
TGTGCCAGCAGCCCGCCCACAGGGGATCACGCCTACGAGCAGTACTTC	CASSPPTGDHAYEQYF	TRBV7-9	TRBJ2-7	-	TRBD1	16